Detailed here is one T cell receptor (beta chain). The antigen remains unidentified. CDR1 and CDR2 (germline): MNHEY, SMNVEV (reference sequence). V shed 4 bases and J shed 1 base, with 9 bases lying between them. The CDR3 loop spans 14 amino acids. The sample originates from a study of immune evolution from preneoplasia to lung adenocarcinoma. Study-wide points: Normal lung had the highest top T cell clone frequencies.

Assay used: immunoSEQ multiplex PCR; TCRdb lists only in-frame clones, some missing. The sample carries 25,000 or so clones, approximately 74% recorded once. This receptor was identified in a person in their sixties with invasive lung adenocarcinoma. Some clones in this sample may be carry-over from other donors' samples. What was sequenced was FFPE invasive lung adenocarcinoma tissue. The gene calls are TRBV27 and TRBJ2-3, with D possibly TRBD1 on 5 matching bases. CDR3 amino acids: CASSSLRGTDTQYF. CDR3 sequence (DNA): TGTGCCAGCAGTTCCCTCAGGGGCACAGATACGCAGTATTTT.